The 20 T cell receptor beta chains reported below all come from one sample, sequenced in a study of blood T cell repertoires in COVID-19. Only in-frame clones appear in the TCRdb table, and some are missing; sequencing was by immunoSEQ multiplex PCR. Of more than 110,000 clones detected, approximately 90% appear once; the ten largest clones hold around 2.9%. Sequenced material: peripheral blood. The receptors were gathered from a man aged 55 to 69 with active or convalescent COVID-19.

The V call is TRBV7-2, the J call TRBJ1-3; D unclear. Germline V gene sequence: CDR1 SGHTA, CDR2 FQGNSA. This CDR3 region has 15 residues. V was trimmed by 5 bases and J by 6 bases, leaving 17 bases between them. DNA of the CDR3: TGTGCCAGCAGCAAAGGCCCAGGCCAAGAAAACACCATATATTTT. This sequence encodes CASSKGPGQENTIYF.

J is TRBJ1-4 and V is TRBV27; D is unresolved. Trimming removed 6 bases from V and 1 base from J, with 12 bases in between. The CDR3 runs 15 residues. Germline CDR1 and CDR2: MNHEY and SMNVEV (reference sequence). The CDR3 is CASSNSVLTNEKLFF. Here the CDR3 DNA reads TGTGCCAGCAGCAACTCCGTACTAACTAATGAAAAACTGTTTTTT.

The rearrangement links TRBV5-4 to TRBJ2-1; D is undetermined. V lost 3 bases, J lost 4 bases, and 17 bases lay in between. The CDR3 totals 16 residues. In germline, CDR1 is SGHNT, CDR2 YYREEE (reference sequence). CDR3 protein: CASSSKAGHQYNEQFF. The DNA of the CDR3 is TGTGCCAGCAGCTCAAAAGCTGGGCATCAGTACAATGAGCAGTTCTTC. Full variable domain (missing parts from reference TRBV5-4 and TRBJ2-1): ETGVTQSPTHLIKTRGQQVTLRCSSQSGHNTVSWYQQALGQGPQFIFQYYREEENGRGNFPPRFSGLQFPNYSSELNVNALELDDSALYLCASSSKAGHQYNEQFFGPGTRLTVL.

The chain is built from TRBV9 and TRBJ1-2; maybe TRBD1 (6 bases). Germline values: CDR1 SGDLS, CDR2 YYNGEE. CDR3 length: 13 residues. V gave up 4 bases and J gave up 4 bases, with 11 bases separating them. CDR3 loop: CASSPGGLYGYTF. The CDR3 DNA follows: TGTGCCAGCAGCCCGGGGGGGCTCTATGGCTACACCTTC.

The V and J genes are TRBV6-2 or TRBV6-3 and TRBJ1-6, with D maybe TRBD1 (5 bases). Germline V gene sequence: CDR1 MNHEY, CDR2 SVGEGT. The CDR3 spans 15 residues. Trimming took 5 bases from V and 13 from J, leaving 21 bases between them. The chain's CDR3 is CASSNDGTYRAPLHF. CDR3 DNA sequence: TGTGCCAGCAGTAATGACGGGACTTACCGTGCCCCCCTCCACTTT.

The sample holds a few counts of this clone. The chain couples TRBV28 to TRBJ1-4; the D is unclear. V was shortened by 5 bases and J by 0 bases, with 13 bases between the two germline ends. CDR3 length: 16 residues. Germline assignment: CDR1 MDHEN and CDR2 SYDVKM. As DNA, the CDR3 is TGTGCCAGCAGTCGAACTTCCGGGACAACTAATGAAAAACTGTTTTTT. Protein product: CASSRTSGTTNEKLFF. Based on the CDR3 plus reference TRBV28 and TRBJ1-4, the full variable domain is DVKVTQSSRYLVKRTGEKVFLECVQDMDHENMFWYRQDPGLGLRLIYFSYDVKMKEKGDIPEGYSVSREKKERFSLILESASTNQTSMYLCASSRTSGTTNEKLFFGSGTQLSVL.

The gene calls are TRBV4-1 and TRBJ1-2, with a weak D call TRBD1 (5 bases). CDR3 size: 14 residues. Trimming cost V 0 bases and J 7 bases, with 12 bases left between them. CDR1 is MGHRA and CDR2 is YSYEKL in the germline V gene. The CDR3 loop reads CASSQERREGGYTF. For the CDR3, the DNA is TGCGCCAGCAGCCAAGAGCGCAGGGAGGGTGGCTACACCTTC.

The chain joins TRBV28 to TRBJ1-1; weak D call: TRBD1 (6 bases). CDR1 MDHEN and CDR2 SYDVKM come from the germline V gene. CDR3 length: 13 amino acids. V lost 6 bases and J 2 bases, leaving 10 bases between the germline ends. The chain's CDR3 is CASSEDSNTEAFF. The DNA of the CDR3 is TGTGCCAGCAGCGAGGACAGTAACACTGAAGCTTTCTTT.

DNA for the CDR3: TGTGCCAGTAGTAGAAGGGTATGGGGAGGGTCAGAATATCAGCCCCAGCATTTT. Translation: CASSRRVWGGSEYQPQHF. The chain joins TRBV19 to TRBJ1-5; D gene ambiguous. Germline lookup yields CDR1 LNHDA and CDR2 SQIVND (reference sequence). V was pared by 4 bases and J by 5 bases, with 24 bases between. The CDR3 is 18 amino acids.

The J gene is TRBJ1-4, the V gene TRBV4-2; TRBD1 is a possible D gene (5 bases). V lost 0 bases and J lost 8, with 16 bases in between. The CDR3 contains 16 residues. Per germline, CDR1 LGHNA and CDR2 YNFKEQ. CDR3 DNA sequence: TGTGCCAGCAGCCAAGATGGGGGAGGATGGGGCGAAAAACTGTTTTTT. It encodes CASSQDGGGWGEKLFF.

The chain recombines TRBV24-1 with TRBJ2-1, with D possibly TRBD2 on 5 matching bases. This CDR3 contains 17 residues. V was trimmed by 2 bases and J by 7 bases, leaving 20 bases between them. Germline values: CDR1 KGHDR, CDR2 SFDVKD. As DNA, the CDR3 is TGTGCCACCAGTGATTCAGTGCTAGCCGAGGCTAGGAATGAGCAGTTCTTC. Amino acids: CATSDSVLAEARNEQFF.

V and J are TRBV19 and TRBJ1-2; the D is unclear. The germline V gene encodes CDR1 LNHDA and CDR2 SQIVND (reference sequence). CDR3 size: 17 residues. Trimming took off 1 base at V and 0 bases at J, with 15 bases between the two ends. CDR3 coding DNA: TGTGCCAGTAGTATAGTTAGGAGAATCTCCCCTAACTATGGCTACACCTTC. Translation: CASSIVRRISPNYGYTF.

This rearrangement joins TRBV5-1 to TRBJ2-2, with D perhaps TRBD2 (5 bases). CDR3 length: 15 amino acids. The germline gives CDR1 SGHRS, CDR2 YFSETQ. V was cut by 1 base and J by 1 base, with 8 bases left in between. CDR3 region: CASSLNAGNTGELFF. DNA for the CDR3: TGCGCCAGCAGCTTGAACGCGGGGAACACCGGGGAGCTGTTTTTT.

This sequence joins TRBV30 and TRBJ1-2; no clear D gene. CDR3 length equals 9 residues. From germline, CDR1 is GTSNPN and CDR2 SVGIG (reference sequence). Here the CDR3 DNA reads TGTGCGGGCCGGTATGGCTACACCTTC. Protein product: CAGRYGYTF.

This rearrangement joins TRBV6-5 to TRBJ1-6; possibly TRBD1 for D (5 bases). Germline CDR1 and CDR2: MNHEY and SVGAGI. The CDR3 covers 14 residues. Trimming removed 6 bases at V and 10 bases at J, with 16 bases between. Written as DNA, the CDR3 is TGTGCCAGCAGAGTTGGGGCGGATGGGTCACCCCTCCACTTT. Encoded protein: CASRVGADGSPLHF.

The rearrangement joins TRBV29-1 to TRBJ2-5; D is unclear. Trimming removed 2 bases at V and 1 base at J, with 5 bases between. This CDR3 has 12 amino acids. Germline V gene sequence: CDR1 SQVTM, CDR2 ANQGSEA. The DNA of the CDR3 is TGCAGCGTTGAACTAGTCCAAGAGACCCAGTACTTC. It yields the protein CSVELVQETQYF.

The chain couples TRBV25-1 to TRBJ2-2, with 9 positions matching TRBD1. CDR1 is MGHDK, CDR2 SYGVNS, per germline. With 6 bases clipped from V and 3 bases from J, the junction kept 5 bases outside the gene matches. The CDR3 covers 15 residues. The CDR3 DNA is TGTGCCAGCAGCGTCGGGACAGGGTACACCGGGGAGCTGTTTTTT. Translation gives CASSVGTGYTGELFF.

V is TRBV9 and J is TRBJ2-3, with TRBD2 identical over 14 bases. This CDR3 comprises 17 residues. J gave up 6 bases and V 4 bases, and 10 bases lay outside the gene matches. Germline V gene data show CDR1 as SGDLS and CDR2 as YYNGEE. The CDR3 reads CASSTWTSGRFQDTQYF. CDR3 nucleotide sequence: TGTGCCAGCAGCACATGGACTAGCGGGAGGTTCCAGGATACGCAGTATTTT. Complete variable domain (other parts from reference TRBV9 and TRBJ2-3): DSGVTQTPKHLITATGQRVTLRCSPRSGDLSVYWYQQSLDQGLQFLIQYYNGEERAKGNILERFSAQQFPDLHSELNLSSLELGDSALYFCASSTWTSGRFQDTQYFGPGTRLTVL.

The chain recombines TRBV10-3 with TRBJ2-5; 14 nucleotides agree with TRBD2. There are 17 residues in the CDR3. The junction had 8 bases not matched to a gene; V was cut back by 3 bases and J by 5 bases. Germline CDR1 and CDR2: ENHRY and SYGVKD. CDR3 protein: CAISDYRLAGGRETQYF. CDR3 in DNA: TGTGCCATCAGTGATTACCGACTAGCGGGGGGGCGGGAGACCCAGTACTTC.

This clone was counted a single time. V is TRBV18 and J is TRBJ1-1; D perhaps matches TRBD1 (6 bases). Germline values: CDR1 KGHSH, CDR2 LQKENI. This CDR3 is 16 amino acids long. Trimming removed 1 base from V and 3 bases from J, with 15 bases in between. The CDR3 loop reads CASSPQGVRTDTEAFF. In DNA, the CDR3 is TGTGCCAGCTCACCACAGGGAGTACGGACAGACACTGAAGCTTTCTTT.